This T cell receptor (beta chain) was identified in a study of blood T cell repertoires in COVID-19. CDR1 is MNHEY and CDR2 is SMNVEV in the germline V gene (reference sequence). This CDR3 comprises 13 residues. Trimming took off 4 bases at V and 5 bases at J, with 9 bases between the two ends. Sequencing used immunoSEQ multiplex PCR; TCRdb keeps in-frame clones, though not all of them. The table shows about 210,000 clones, with 86% occurring only once. This clonotype originated in a woman in her thirties or forties with acute COVID-19. What was sequenced was PBMCs or T cells enriched from blood (not recorded which). This rearrangement joins TRBV27 to TRBJ1-5, with D hard to call. The DNA for the CDR3 is TGTGCCAGCAGTTGGAGAGATGATCAGCCCCAGCATTTT. Translation gives CASSWRDDQPQHF.